These T cell receptor beta chains were read from a single sample in a study of a mutant IDH1 vaccine in newly diagnosed glioma. The antigens these receptors bind are not known. Clones were sequenced by immunoSEQ multiplex PCR, and TCRdb holds only the in-frame ones, with some missing. Of about 42,000 clones in the sample, roughly four fifths were seen once. The input for sequencing was PBMCs, taken from a glioma patient whose treatment included an IDH1 peptide vaccine. These receptors were obtained from a woman between 45 and 60 years old with glioma. CDR3s include the opening cysteine and the closing phenylalanine or tryptophan. Each record gives: J gene, clone size, D gene, V gene, CDR3 DNA, CDR3 protein. A D gene is named only where the DNA matches it firmly. Not every row has a clone size; where given, it reads once, few, many or a size class.

J: TRBJ1-1
size: -
D: -
V: TRBV14
DNA: TGTGCCAGCAGCCCTGGAGGCGCAGGATTACGGACTGAAGCTTTCTTT
CDR3: CASSPGGAGLRTEAFF

J: TRBJ1-2
size: -
D: -
V: TRBV9
DNA: TGTGCCACCGAGGCAAGGCCTTTTGGCTACACCTTC
CDR3: CATEARPFGYTF

J: TRBJ1-4
size: once
D: -
V: TRBV2
DNA: TGTGCCAGCACTCGTCTTAATGAAAAACTGTTTTTT
CDR3: CASTRLNEKLFF

J: TRBJ1-1
size: -
D: TRBD1
V: TRBV5-6
DNA: TGTGCCAGCAGCTTGTTGTCAGGGGGCTTGGGGGCTTTCTTT
CDR3: CASSLLSGGLGAFF

J: TRBJ1-5
size: few
D: -
V: TRBV2
DNA: TGTGCCAGCAGTGCCTGGGACGGAAGCAATCAGCCCCAGCATTTT
CDR3: CASSAWDGSNQPQHF

J: TRBJ1-1
size: -
D: TRBD1
V: TRBV6-1
DNA: TGTGCCAGCCTTAGACAGGGGGCTTTAGGGACTGAAGCTTTCTTT
CDR3: CASLRQGALGTEAFF

J: TRBJ1-2
size: -
D: TRBD1
V: TRBV7-3
DNA: TGTGCCAGCAGCTTAGCGGACAGGGGCGGCTATGGCTACACCTTC
CDR3: CASSLADRGGYGYTF

J: TRBJ1-1
size: few
D: -
V: TRBV29-1
DNA: TGCAGCGATCGACAGTCGCAGAACACTGAAGCTTTCTTT
CDR3: CSDRQSQNTEAFF

J: TRBJ2-2
size: -
D: -
V: TRBV7-2
DNA: TGTGCCAGCAGCTTAGGTTGGGGACTCGGCCGGGAGCTGTTTTTT
CDR3: CASSLGWGLGRELFF

J: TRBJ1-2
size: -
D: -
V: TRBV7-2
DNA: TGTGCCAGCAGCTTGGGACGGGCTGGCTATGGCTACACCTTC
CDR3: CASSLGRAGYGYTF

J: TRBJ1-5
size: -
D: TRBD1
V: TRBV7-3
DNA: TGTGCCAGCATCCTCGGGACAGCGTATAGCAATCAGCCCCAGCATTTT
CDR3: CASILGTAYSNQPQHF

J: TRBJ1-1
size: -
D: -
V: TRBV6-5
DNA: TGTGCCAGCAGTTACTCTGAGGGGATTGGGAGCACTGAAGCTTTCTTT
CDR3: CASSYSEGIGSTEAFF

J: TRBJ2-7
size: -
D: -
V: TRBV9
DNA: TGTGCCAGCAGCTTCCCCGGTGCGGGGTCGAACTTC
CDR3: CASSFPGAGSNF

J: TRBJ1-6
size: -
D: -
V: TRBV6-6
DNA: TGTGCCAGCAGTTACTTGAGGTCACCCCTCCACTTT
CDR3: CASSYLRSPLHF

J: TRBJ2-6
size: -
D: -
V: TRBV30
DNA: TGTGCCTGGAGTGGGGGAAAGAGCTCTGGGGCCAACGTCCTGACTTTC
CDR3: CAWSGGKSSGANVLTF

J: TRBJ1-6
size: -
D: -
V: TRBV27
DNA: TGTGCCAGCAGTTTATCGTGGGGGCAGCATAGTAATTCACCCCTCCACTTT
CDR3: CASSLSWGQHSNSPLHF

J: TRBJ2-7
size: once
D: TRBD1
V: TRBV28
DNA: TGTGCCCCCTCAACTCGGACAGGCCCCTACGAGCAGTACTTC
CDR3: CAPSTRTGPYEQYF

J: TRBJ2-3
size: -
D: TRBD2
V: TRBV28
DNA: TGTGCCAGCAGTTTTCGAAGCGGGGGGATCACAGATACGCAGTATTTT
CDR3: CASSFRSGGITDTQYF

J: TRBJ1-6
size: -
D: -
V: TRBV14
DNA: TGTGCCAGCAGCCAAGATCGGCCACCCCTCCACTTT
CDR3: CASSQDRPPLHF

J: TRBJ2-7
size: once
D: -
V: TRBV11-3
DNA: TGTGCCAGCTATCAATCCTACGAGCAGTACTTC
CDR3: CASYQSYEQYF

J: TRBJ1-2
size: -
D: -
V: TRBV4-2
DNA: TGTGCCAGCAGCCACGCTGCTGCGACAGATTTCTATGGCTACACCTTC
CDR3: CASSHAAATDFYGYTF

J: TRBJ1-6
size: -
D: -
V: TRBV5-1
DNA: TGCGCCAGCAGCCGGACCGGGGCCAATTCACCCCTCCACTTT
CDR3: CASSRTGANSPLHF

J: TRBJ2-3
size: -
D: TRBD1
V: TRBV6-6
DNA: TGTGCCAGCAGCTACAGGGGGGTTGGCACAGATACGCAGTATTTT
CDR3: CASSYRGVGTDTQYF

J: TRBJ2-1
size: -
D: TRBD2
V: TRBV19
DNA: TGTGCCAGTAACAAAGGAGCTAGCGGGGGGGCCTTTGGGGCCTACAATGAGCAGTTCTTC
CDR3: CASNKGASGGAFGAYNEQFF

J: TRBJ2-7
size: -
D: TRBD1
V: TRBV10-3
DNA: TGTGCCATCAGTGCCGGGACAGGGGGTAGCTACGAGCAGTACTTC
CDR3: CAISAGTGGSYEQYF

J: TRBJ2-5
size: -
D: -
V: TRBV13
DNA: TGTGCCAGCAGCTTAGCGGCAGGGAGCCCTTTTTTGGCAAAGGCGACCCAGTACTTC
CDR3: CASSLAAGSPFLAKATQYF

J: TRBJ2-3
size: few
D: -
V: TRBV7-8
DNA: TGTGCCAGCAGCTTCCGTGGGGTCACAGATACGCAGTATTTT
CDR3: CASSFRGVTDTQYF

J: TRBJ2-7
size: once
D: -
V: TRBV7-9
DNA: TGTGCCAGCAGCCCAATGTTGGGACAAGGAATCTCCTACGAGCAGTACTTC
CDR3: CASSPMLGQGISYEQYF

J: TRBJ2-7
size: -
D: TRBD2
V: TRBV6-4
DNA: TGTGCCAGCAGTGACTCGAATAGCTGGCGGGGGGAATACGAGCAGTACTTC
CDR3: CASSDSNSWRGEYEQYF

J: TRBJ2-7
size: -
D: TRBD2
V: TRBV11-2
DNA: TGTGCCAGCAGCCCAGGACTAGCTATCCTCTACGAGCAGTACTTC
CDR3: CASSPGLAILYEQYF

J: TRBJ1-2
size: -
D: -
V: TRBV6-6
DNA: TGTGCCAGCAGTTATGGGAAGGACTATGGCTACACCTTC
CDR3: CASSYGKDYGYTF

J: TRBJ1-1
size: once
D: -
V: TRBV11-2
DNA: TGTGCCAGCAGATTCGACGAAGGGAACACTGAAGCTTTCTTT
CDR3: CASRFDEGNTEAFF

J: TRBJ1-5
size: -
D: TRBD1
V: TRBV4-3
DNA: TGCGCCAGCAGCCGGGACAGGACAGTTTATAGCAATCAGCCCCAGCATTTT
CDR3: CASSRDRTVYSNQPQHF

J: TRBJ2-7
size: -
D: TRBD1
V: TRBV29-1
DNA: TGCAGCGGGACAGGATCCTACGAGCAGTACTTC
CDR3: CSGTGSYEQYF

J: TRBJ2-4
size: -
D: -
V: TRBV6-1
DNA: TGTGCCAGCAGTGAAAGGCAAGGAGCCAAAAACATTCAGTACTTC
CDR3: CASSERQGAKNIQYF

J: TRBJ2-7
size: -
D: TRBD1
V: TRBV19
DNA: TGTGCCAGTAGTTACTCTCCGGGACAGATATACGAGCAGTACTTC
CDR3: CASSYSPGQIYEQYF